This T cell receptor (beta chain) was captured by sequencing in a study of CD8+ T cells in alopecia areata. Indicated treatment: oral pan-JAK inhibitor, 5-10 mg twice daily. This CDR3 has 13 amino acids. Per the germline V gene, CDR1 is SGHRS and CDR2 is YFSETQ. Trimming took 0 bases from V and 5 from J, leaving 8 bases between them. Extraction and reverse transcription of RNA yielded cDNA as the sequencing template. The protocol was immunoSEQ multiplex PCR, while the TCRdb copy is restricted to in-frame clones and leaves out a portion. The table includes around 210,000 clones, 50% to 75% detected once. A note on this clone: The sample carries other DNA sequences with the same CDR3.

The chain is built from TRBV5-1 and TRBJ2-5, with a weak D call TRBD2 (5 bases). The sequencing used CD4+ T cells sorted from blood, collected at week 4, from a patient treated with tofacitinib. This TCR derives from a human donor with alopecia areata. CDR3 coding DNA: TGCGCCAGCAGCTTGGTAGGAGGCGAGACCCAGTACTTC. This sequence encodes CASSLVGGETQYF.